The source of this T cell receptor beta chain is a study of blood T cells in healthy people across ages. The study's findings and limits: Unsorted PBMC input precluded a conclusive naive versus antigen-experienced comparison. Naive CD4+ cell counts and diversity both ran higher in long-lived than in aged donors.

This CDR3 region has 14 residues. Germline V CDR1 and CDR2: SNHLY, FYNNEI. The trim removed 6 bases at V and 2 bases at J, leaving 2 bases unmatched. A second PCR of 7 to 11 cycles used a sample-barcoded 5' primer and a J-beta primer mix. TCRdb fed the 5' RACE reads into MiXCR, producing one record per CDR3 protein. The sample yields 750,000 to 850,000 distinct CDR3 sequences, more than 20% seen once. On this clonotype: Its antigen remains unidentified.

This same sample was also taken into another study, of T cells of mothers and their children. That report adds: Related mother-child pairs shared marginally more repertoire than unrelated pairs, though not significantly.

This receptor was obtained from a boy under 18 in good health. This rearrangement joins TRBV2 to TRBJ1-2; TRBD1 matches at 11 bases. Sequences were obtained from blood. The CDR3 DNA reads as TGTGCCAGCAGGGGGACAGGGGGGAACTATGGCTACACCTTC. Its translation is CASRGTGGNYGYTF.